These 30 T cell receptor beta chains were all obtained from the same sample, sequenced in a study of OX40 agonist ivuxolimab in advanced cancers. Assay used: immunoSEQ multiplex PCR; TCRdb lists only in-frame clones, some missing. This sample has more than 100,000 clones, with 85% to 95% found just once. Sequencing was performed on CD4+ or CD8+ T cells sorted from blood, taken in a trial of the OX40 agonist ivuxolimab. The receptors were gathered from an adult with an advanced solid tumor such as melanoma, head and neck, liver or kidney cancer.

The V call is TRBV5-1, the J call TRBJ2-3, with 12 positions matching TRBD2. Germline CDR1 is SGHRS and CDR2 is YFSETQ. This CDR3 is 17 amino acids long. V was pared by 0 bases and J by 2 bases, with 4 bases of the junction left unmatched. The CDR3 DNA reads TGCGCCAGCAGCTTGGAACTAGCGGGGGGATCCACAGATACGCAGTATTTT. The encoded protein is CASSLELAGGSTDTQYF.

The chain couples TRBV28 to TRBJ1-5; TRBD1 might be the D (5 bases). The V gene's germline CDR1 is MDHEN and CDR2 SYDVKM. CDR3 length: 15 amino acids. Trimming shortened V by 3 bases and J by 4 bases, and 13 bases separated the two germline ends. CDR3 protein: CASSLVQGGNQPQHF. The CDR3 DNA reads TGTGCCAGCAGTTTGGTCCAGGGAGGAAATCAGCCCCAGCATTTT.

V and J are TRBV11-2 and TRBJ1-5; no clear D gene. Trimming left V 1 base short and J 0 bases short, with 7 bases between. This CDR3 is 15 amino acids long. Germline V gene sequence: CDR1 SGHAT, CDR2 FQNNGV. CDR3 nucleotide sequence: TGTGCCAGCAGCTTAGGGTGGACTAGCAATCAGCCCCAGCATTTT. It translates to CASSLGWTSNQPQHF.

This rearrangement joins TRBV5-6 to TRBJ2-7; 7 bases are a match to TRBD1. Germline loops: CDR1 SGHDT, CDR2 YYEEEE. This CDR3 spans 13 amino acids. Trimming took 1 base from V and 6 from J; bases not matched to a gene: 4. This CDR3 reads CASSLQGEGEQYF. In nucleotides, the CDR3 is TGTGCCAGCAGCTTGCAGGGGGAAGGCGAGCAGTACTTC.

V is TRBV14 and J is TRBJ1-5, with D tentatively TRBD1 (6 bases). This CDR3 spans 12 amino acids. Trimming removed 3 bases at V and 12 bases at J, with 12 bases between. Germline V gives CDR1 SGHDN, CDR2 FVKESK. In DNA form, the CDR3 reads TGTGCCAGCAGCCAGACAGGTTTCCTCCAGCATTTT. It yields the protein CASSQTGFLQHF.

A word on this clone: The germline gene is not matched at one end of the junction; a read error may be the cause. V usage is TRBV7-7 and J usage is TRBJ2-1, with 15 bases identical to TRBD2. The CDR3 has 15 amino acids. CDR1 is SSHAT and CDR2 is FNYEAQ in the germline V gene (reference sequence). The CDR3 region has the DNA TGTGCTAGCAGCTTTGGACTAGCGGGAGGGCATGAGCAGTTCTTC. Protein: CASSFGLAGGHEQFF.

V usage is TRBV19 and J usage is TRBJ1-5, with D maybe TRBD1 (5 bases). Germline lookup yields CDR1 LNHDA and CDR2 SQIVND (reference sequence). The length of the CDR3 is 17 residues. V lost 4 bases, J lost 6 bases, and 22 bases lay in between. The CDR3 region has the DNA TGTGCCAGTAGTAACCCCCCCCGTTCAGGGATCCTTCAGCCCCAGCATTTT. Its translation is CASSNPPRSGILQPQHF.

There are a few counts of this clone. V is TRBV18 and J is TRBJ1-5; 7 bases are shared with TRBD1. Unmatched junction bases numbered 4, after V lost 6 bases and J lost 5 bases. This CDR3 spans 13 amino acids. Germline CDR1 KGHSH, CDR2 LQKENI. Here the CDR3 reads CASSPQGDQPQHF. In DNA form, the CDR3 reads TGTGCCAGCTCTCCTCAGGGGGATCAGCCCCAGCATTTT.

V usage is TRBV5-5 and J usage is TRBJ1-2, with D perhaps TRBD1 (5 bases). Per the germline V gene, CDR1 is SGHKS and CDR2 is YYEKEE (reference sequence). Trimming removed 0 bases at V and 0 bases at J, with 15 bases between. The CDR3 consists of 17 residues. The CDR3 loop reads CASSLGLTVSANYGYTF. DNA of the CDR3: TGTGCCAGCAGCTTGGGACTGACAGTTTCGGCTAACTATGGCTACACCTTC.

The chain joins TRBV9 to TRBJ2-3, with TRBD2 matching over 9 bases. The CDR3 is 18 residues long. The V gene end was trimmed by 4 bases and the J gene end by 6 bases; junction bases not matched to a gene: 18. Germline V gene data show CDR1 as SGDLS and CDR2 as YYNGEE. DNA of the CDR3: TGTGCCAGCAGCCCTCGAACGGATAGGACTAGCGATTTCGATACGCAGTATTTT. Translating it yields CASSPRTDRTSDFDTQYF.

This chain connects TRBV28 to TRBJ1-2; no clear D gene. V was shortened by 5 bases and J by 4 bases, with 14 bases between the two germline ends. CDR1 and CDR2 (germline): MDHEN, SYDVKM. The CDR3 totals 14 residues. The CDR3 DNA sequence: TGTGCCAGCAGTAGCGCCTCTCAACCCTATGGCTACACCTTC. Translation: CASSSASQPYGYTF.

As DNA, the CDR3 is TGCGCCAGCAGCTTGGCCCGTACTGTTGGCGGGAGGGCTACTGGGGCCAACGTCCTGACTTTC. Amino acid sequence: CASSLARTVGGRATGANVLTF. This sequence joins TRBV5-1 and TRBJ2-6; TRBD2 aligns across 9 bases. The germline V gene encodes CDR1 SGHRS and CDR2 YFSETQ. The CDR3 loop spans 21 amino acids. Unmatched junction bases numbered 15, after V lost 0 bases and J lost 2 bases.

The chain employs TRBV7-2 and TRBJ2-5; the match to TRBD1 covers 7 bases. The J segment lost 5 bases and the V segment lost 5 bases, leaving 14 bases of the junction unmatched. Germline CDR1 SGHTA, CDR2 FQGNSA. The length of the CDR3 is 16 residues. Here the CDR3 DNA reads TGTGCCAGCAGCCAAACCGGGACAGTTCTCCTGGAGACCCAGTACTTC. Amino acid sequence: CASSQTGTVLLETQYF.

As DNA, the CDR3 is TGTGCCAGCAGTAGAGGGGGCGTTGGATCGATAGATCGGAGCACTGAAGCTTTCTTT. It is translated as CASSRGGVGSIDRSTEAFF. The V call is TRBV27, the J call TRBJ1-1, with 7 bases lining up with TRBD1. J lost 4 bases, V lost 5 bases, and 22 bases had no gene match. The length of the CDR3 is 19 residues. CDR1 MNHEY and CDR2 SMNVEV come from the germline V gene (reference sequence).

Only one count was recorded for this clone. The chain is built from TRBV19 and TRBJ1-5; TRBD1 matches at 7 bases. The ends lost 3 bases at V and 5 bases at J; junction bases unmatched: 4. This CDR3 region has 14 residues. Germline CDR1 reads LNHDA; CDR2 reads SQIVND (reference sequence). As DNA, the CDR3 is TGTGCCAGTAGTATCGGGGACAGAGATCAGCCCCAGCATTTT. Its protein product is CASSIGDRDQPQHF.

This clone appeared a single time. This sequence joins TRBV6-1 and TRBJ2-5, with TRBD2 matching 7 bases. The CDR3 is made up of 12 amino acids. J gave up 5 bases and V 6 bases, and 3 bases lay outside the gene matches. Germline CDR1 is MNHNS and CDR2 is SASEGT. The CDR3 loop reads CASRGGRETQYF. CDR3 DNA sequence: TGTGCCAGCAGGGGGGGGAGGGAGACCCAGTACTTC.

This clone has a single count. The genes are TRBV6-1 and TRBJ2-7; the D is unclear. The CDR3 sequence is 12 residues long. Deletions cut 7 bases from V and 3 bases from J, with 10 bases between. From germline, CDR1 is MNHNS and CDR2 SASEGT. The CDR3 coding sequence is TGTGCCAGCAAGGACCCCGGCTACGAGCAGTACTTC. Its protein product is CASKDPGYEQYF.

This sequence joins TRBV7-9 and TRBJ1-2, with a possible D match to TRBD1 (6 bases). Germline loops: CDR1 SEHNR, CDR2 FQNEAQ (reference sequence). The V gene lost 4 bases and the J gene lost 0 bases, with 18 bases spanning the gap. The CDR3 loop spans 17 amino acids. The CDR3 loop is CASSSAPGTGTNYGYTF. The CDR3 DNA follows: TGTGCCAGCAGCTCGGCGCCCGGCACAGGGACTAACTATGGCTACACCTTC.

This chain links TRBV10-3 with TRBJ1-2; unclear D gene. The V gene's germline CDR1 is ENHRY and CDR2 SYGVKD. CDR3 length: 15 residues. The V and J ends lost 2 bases and 1 base respectively, with 11 bases between them. The DNA for the CDR3 is TGTGCCATCAGTGAGCTCGCCAGAGATAACTATGGCTACACCTTC. Its translation is CAISELARDNYGYTF.

The chain couples TRBV6-1 to TRBJ1-2, with D unresolved. The CDR3 loop spans 11 amino acids. Trimming stripped 7 bases from V and 4 bases from J, with 7 bases between. The germline V gene encodes CDR1 MNHNS and CDR2 SASEGT. The CDR3, as DNA: TGTGCCAGCAAGGGAGGCTATGGCTACACCTTC. Its translation: CASKGGYGYTF.

The genes are TRBV6-6 and TRBJ2-5; perhaps TRBD1 as D (5 bases). CDR1 and CDR2 (germline): MNHNY, SVGAGI (reference sequence). The germline V and J ends were trimmed by 0 bases and 2 bases, with 7 bases remaining between them. The CDR3 runs to 14 residues. The CDR3 loop is CASSYSRQQETQYF. The DNA for the CDR3 is TGTGCCAGCAGTTACTCGAGACAGCAAGAGACCCAGTACTTC.

This chain links TRBV7-2 with TRBJ1-1; the D gene is possibly TRBD1 (5 bases). The V gene's germline CDR1 is SGHTA and CDR2 FQGNSA. The V end lost 5 bases, the J end lost 5 bases, and 15 bases lay between the germline ends. The CDR3 loop spans 14 amino acids. The chain's CDR3 is CASSRDFSGTEAFF. The CDR3 DNA reads as TGTGCCAGCAGCCGGGACTTCTCTGGGACTGAAGCTTTCTTT.

The rearrangement links TRBV12-5 to TRBJ2-5; perhaps TRBD2 as D (6 bases). V lost 1 base and J 1 base, leaving 13 bases between the germline ends. This CDR3 is 16 amino acids long. Germline V gene lookup returns CDR1 LGHNT and CDR2 FRNRAP. The chain's CDR3 is CASGLEIGSGQETQYF. The DNA for the CDR3 is TGTGCTAGTGGTTTGGAAATCGGGAGCGGCCAAGAGACCCAGTACTTC.

V gene TRBV4-3 combines with J gene TRBJ1-2; D call uncertain. Trimming left V 0 bases short and J 4 bases short, with 12 bases between. The germline CDR1 and CDR2 sequences are LGHNA and YSLEER. The CDR3 sequence is 15 residues long. The CDR3 region has the DNA TGCGCCAGCAGCCAAGATCTTTCCGGGTTCTATGGCTACACCTTC. Protein product: CASSQDLSGFYGYTF.

The chain uses TRBV5-1 and TRBJ2-7, with D uncertain. CDR3 length: 12 amino acids. The ends were cut back, 2 bases at V and 0 bases at J, with 3 bases in the middle. Germline V lookup: CDR1 SGHRS, CDR2 YFSETQ. CDR3 residues: CASSFSSYEQYF. The CDR3 bases are TGCGCCAGCAGCTTCAGCTCCTACGAGCAGTACTTC.

The V gene is TRBV10-3, the J gene TRBJ1-1, with 9 bases identical to TRBD1. CDR1 and CDR2 (germline): ENHRY, SYGVKD. The CDR3 is made up of 15 amino acids. J was trimmed by 3 bases and V by 3 bases; bases with no gene match: 5. The CDR3 nucleotides are TGTGCCATCAGTGACCCGGGACAGGGTTACACTGAAGCTTTCTTT. It yields the protein CAISDPGQGYTEAFF.

This chain joins TRBV5-1 and TRBJ2-2; no clear D gene. The CDR3 has 15 residues. Trimming took off 5 bases at V and 5 bases at J, with 16 bases between the two ends. Germline-derived CDR1 and CDR2 are SGHRS and YFSETQ. For the CDR3, the DNA is TGCGCCAGCAGTAATAGTACGGTCTGGACCGGGGAGCTGTTTTTT. Translated: CASSNSTVWTGELFF. The whole variable domain, remainder taken from reference TRBV5-1 and TRBJ2-2, is KAGVTQTPRYLIKTRGQQVTLSCSPISGHRSVSWYQQTPGQGLQFLFEYFSETQRNKGNFPGRFSGRQFSNSRSEMNVSTLELGDSALYLCASSNSTVWTGELFFGEGSRLTVL.

The CDR3 DNA is TGTGCCAGCACCGGCCCGGGGGGTGCCCAGTACTTC. This sequence encodes CASTGPGGAQYF. The rearrangement joins TRBV28 to TRBJ2-5; 7 bases agree with TRBD2. This CDR3 spans 12 amino acids. Germline lookup yields CDR1 MDHEN and CDR2 SYDVKM. With 7 bases clipped from V and 9 bases from J, the junction kept 8 bases outside the gene matches.

Turning to this clone: The same CDR3 is also encoded by other DNA sequences in this sample. The V and J genes are TRBV9 and TRBJ1-1; D is unresolved. V lost 2 bases, J lost 2 bases, and 7 bases lay in between. CDR3 size: 13 residues. CDR1 and CDR2 from the germline V gene are SGDLS and YYNGEE. The CDR3 DNA sequence: TGTGCCAGCAGCGTTGGGCCTAACACTGAAGCTTTCTTT. Its translation: CASSVGPNTEAFF.

The chain recombines TRBV6-6 with TRBJ2-7; TRBD1 matches 7 bases. The V and J ends lost 4 bases and 5 bases, in that order; junction bases with no gene match: 11. The germline V gene has CDR1 MNHNY and CDR2 SVGAGI (reference sequence). This CDR3 has 15 residues. The CDR3 DNA sequence: TGTGCCAGCAGTTTTTATACAGGGGTTCGCAACGAGCAGTACTTC. Its translation: CASSFYTGVRNEQYF.